The 32 T cell receptor beta chains presented below share a single source sample, sequenced in a study of post-analysis software for immune sequencing data. Unique molecular identifiers were present in the TCR beta cDNA libraries. A single record per CDR3 protein comes from TCRdb applying MiXCR to the PCR reads. This sample has some 800,000 distinct CDR3 sequences, with roughly 50% found just once. Their antigen targets remain unknown. Findings and caveats of the study: Roughly five TRBV segments were significantly more frequent in patients than in controls. TRBV5-6, TRBV5-1 and TRBV20-1 were among these segments.

The sequencing input was blood. Receptor source: a girl aged 5-17 years with multiple sclerosis.

The chain links TRBV7-9 to TRBJ2-2; 9 bases are shared with TRBD2. This CDR3 comprises 17 residues. The germline V gene has CDR1 SEHNR and CDR2 FQNEAQ (reference sequence). J was trimmed by 9 bases and V by 1 base; bases with no gene match: 12. The CDR3 bases are TGTGCCAGCAGCTTAGACGGTGTTTTGCGGGAGGGCCGGGAGCTGTTTTTT. Translation gives CASSLDGVLREGRELFF.

The rearrangement links TRBV9 to TRBJ2-1, with unresolved D. Trimming cost V 4 bases and J 3 bases, with 14 bases left between them. Germline CDR1 is SGDLS and CDR2 is YYNGEE. The CDR3 is 15 amino acids. The CDR3 region is CASSPEAAFYNEQFF. The CDR3 coding sequence is TGTGCCAGCAGCCCTGAGGCCGCGTTCTACAATGAGCAGTTCTTC.

This clonotype showed up just a few times. J is TRBJ2-1 and V is TRBV29-1, with D possibly matching TRBD1 (5 bases). V was shortened by 1 base and J by 9 bases, with 10 bases between the two germline ends. The CDR3 is 12 amino acids. Germline CDR1 and CDR2: SQVTM and ANQGSEA. This CDR3 reads CSVEVRVAEQFF. In nucleotides, the CDR3 is TGCAGCGTTGAAGTCAGGGTGGCTGAGCAGTTCTTC.

V is TRBV7-3 and J is TRBJ2-3, with no clear D. V shed 6 bases and J shed 5 bases, with 18 bases lying between them. The CDR3 length is 15 residues. Germline V gene sequence: CDR1 SGHTA, CDR2 FQGTGA. The CDR3 spells CASSLKGHARDTQYF. Written as DNA, the CDR3 is TGTGCCAGCAGTCTTAAGGGTCATGCAAGAGATACGCAGTATTTT. Full variable domain (missing parts from reference TRBV7-3 and TRBJ2-3): GAGVSQTPSNKVTEKGKYVELRCDPISGHTALYWYRQSLGQGPEFLIYFQGTGAADDSGLPNDRFFAVRPEGSVSTLKIQRTERGDSAVYLCASSLKGHARDTQYFGPGTRLTVL.

The table lists this clonotype with a count of one. The chain is built from TRBV20-1 and TRBJ2-3; the match to TRBD2 covers 14 bases. Germline CDR1 is DFQATT and CDR2 is SNEGSKA (reference sequence). V lost 3 bases and J lost 7; bases outside the gene matches: 3. This CDR3 region has 14 residues. The CDR3: CSARGTSGSYTQYF. CDR3 DNA sequence: TGCAGTGCTAGGGGGACTAGCGGGAGTTATACGCAGTATTTT.

This rearrangement joins TRBV12-3 or TRBV12-4 to TRBJ2-5; D might be TRBD1 (6 bases). This CDR3 region has 13 residues. Deletions cut 7 bases from V and 4 bases from J, with 13 bases between. CDR3: CASTPGVRETQYF. The CDR3 nucleotides are TGTGCCAGCACCCCAGGGGTGAGAGAGACCCAGTACTTC.

A few counts support this clonotype. The J gene is TRBJ2-3, the V gene TRBV5-1, with 16 bases lining up with TRBD2. From germline, CDR1 is SGHRS and CDR2 YFSETQ. The CDR3 is 17 residues long. With 4 bases clipped from V and 5 bases from J, the junction kept 7 bases outside the gene matches. The CDR3 loop reads CASSPGTSGRAQDTQYF. CDR3 DNA: TGCGCCAGCAGCCCCGGGACTAGCGGGAGGGCCCAAGATACGCAGTATTTT.

The rearrangement links TRBV20-1 to TRBJ1-5, with D perhaps matching TRBD1 (6 bases). The V end lost 6 bases, the J end lost 4 bases, and 16 bases lay between the germline ends. Germline values: CDR1 DFQATT, CDR2 SNEGSKA (reference sequence). The CDR3 contains 14 residues. The CDR3 nucleotides read TGCAGTGCGTGGGGGGGCGGCCTTAATCAGCCCCAGCATTTT. It codes for CSAWGGGLNQPQHF.

This clonotype turned up a few times. V is TRBV10-2 and J is TRBJ2-7; tentatively, D is TRBD1 (6 bases). V was clipped by 6 bases and J by 6 bases, with 15 bases between them. The CDR3 length is 13 residues. The germline V gene has CDR1 WSHSY and CDR2 SAAADI. The CDR3 DNA reads TGCGCCAGCAGCCAGGGGCTAGTCCTCGAGCAGTACTTC. Translated, it gives CASSQGLVLEQYF.

The J gene is TRBJ2-7, the V gene TRBV5-6, with 8 nucleotides matching TRBD1. This CDR3 is 15 amino acids long. V shed 0 bases, J shed 6 bases, and the junction held 8 bases outside the gene matches. Per germline, CDR1 SGHDT and CDR2 YYEEEE. Here the CDR3 reads CASSLALGQVGEQYF. In DNA, the CDR3 is TGTGCCAGCAGCTTGGCCTTGGGACAGGTCGGCGAGCAGTACTTC. Full variable domain (rest looked up from reference TRBV5-6 and TRBJ2-7): DAGVTQSPTHLIKTRGQQVTLRCSPKSGHDTVSWYQQALGQGPQFIFQYYEEEERQRGNFPDRFSGHQFPNYSSELNVNALLLGDSALYLCASSLALGQVGEQYFGPGTRLTVT.

The sample holds a few counts of this clonotype. The V call is TRBV5-1, the J call TRBJ2-1; the D is unclear. The ends were cut back, 0 bases at V and 5 bases at J, with 9 bases in the middle. The CDR3 is 14 residues long. The germline V gene encodes CDR1 SGHRS and CDR2 YFSETQ. The CDR3 spells CASSLAWSDNEQFF. In DNA, the CDR3 is TGCGCCAGCAGCTTGGCCTGGTCAGACAATGAGCAGTTCTTC.

The rearrangement links TRBV3-1 to TRBJ2-7; the match to TRBD2 covers 9 bases. The J call may not be correct, given that the DNA end is closer to TRBJ2-5. The CDR3 loop spans 18 amino acids. Germline V gene data show CDR1 as LGHDT and CDR2 as YNNKEL (reference sequence). The CDR3 is CASSQGRLGTSLGETQYF. Here the CDR3 DNA reads TGTGCCAGCAGCCAAGGTCGTCTCGGGACTAGCCTAGGAGAGACCCAGTACTTC.

In its sample, this clonotype was seen a few times. The chain carries TRBV20-1 and TRBJ2-4; no reliable D call. This CDR3 region has 18 residues. V lost 0 bases and J 0 bases, leaving 18 bases between the germline ends. The germline V gene encodes CDR1 DFQATT and CDR2 SNEGSKA (reference sequence). The CDR3 loop reads CSARDRSLTLLAKNIQYF. DNA of the CDR3: TGCAGTGCTAGAGATCGGTCTCTGACGCTCCTAGCCAAAAACATTCAGTACTTC.

This chain uses TRBV14 with TRBJ2-1; no clear D gene. CDR3 length: 12 residues. Deletions cut 6 bases from V and 5 bases from J, with 8 bases between. CDR1 and CDR2 (germline): SGHDN, FVKESK. The CDR3 region is CASSVRDNEQFF. DNA for the CDR3: TGTGCCAGCAGTGTCCGGGACAATGAGCAGTTCTTC.

CDR3 in amino acids: CASSLGSTGTYEQYF. As DNA, the CDR3 is TGCGCCAGCAGCTTGGGCTCAACGGGGACCTACGAGCAGTACTTC. This rearrangement joins TRBV5-1 to TRBJ2-7; tentatively, D is TRBD2 (5 bases). V was trimmed by 0 bases and J by 2 bases, leaving 12 bases between them. Germline V lookup: CDR1 SGHRS, CDR2 YFSETQ. The CDR3 extends over 15 amino acids. Drawing the rest from reference TRBV5-1 and TRBJ2-7, the complete variable domain is KAGVTQTPRYLIKTRGQQVTLSCSPISGHRSVSWYQQTPGQGLQFLFEYFSETQRNKGNFPGRFSGRQFSNSRSEMNVSTLELGDSALYLCASSLGSTGTYEQYFGPGTRLTVT.

This chain links TRBV20-1 with TRBJ1-1, with unresolved D. CDR1 is DFQATT and CDR2 is SNEGSKA in the germline V gene (reference sequence). V shed 4 bases and J shed 3 bases, with 12 bases lying between them. The CDR3 runs to 13 residues. The CDR3 nucleotides read TGCAGTGCTATTAATCAAAGGGACACTGAAGCTTTCTTT. Translated, it gives CSAINQRDTEAFF.

This clonotype has a handful of counts. V and J are TRBV29-1 and TRBJ1-1, with 8 bases fitting TRBD1. CDR3 length equals 14 residues. With 5 bases clipped from V and 2 bases from J, the junction kept 7 bases outside the gene matches. Germline V gene lookup returns CDR1 SQVTM and CDR2 ANQGSEA. CDR3 protein: CSVFPGGINTEAFF. CDR3 nucleotide sequence: TGCAGCGTTTTCCCAGGGGGCATAAACACTGAAGCTTTCTTT.

The rearrangement links TRBV2 to TRBJ2-7, with unresolved D. In germline, CDR1 is SNHLY, CDR2 FYNNEI. This CDR3 comprises 15 residues. The V and J ends lost 4 bases and 3 bases respectively, with 16 bases between them. The CDR3 region is CASSAHISSDYEQYF. The DNA of the CDR3 is TGTGCCAGCAGTGCGCATATTTCTTCCGACTACGAGCAGTACTTC.

The sample holds a few counts of this clonotype. This chain links TRBV27 with TRBJ2-7; D perhaps matches TRBD2 (6 bases). V dropped 7 bases and J dropped 0 bases, with 16 bases sitting between them. The V gene's germline CDR1 is MNHEY and CDR2 SMNVEV (reference sequence). The CDR3 is 15 amino acids. Here the CDR3 reads CASKAGGDSSYEQYF. The CDR3 DNA sequence: TGTGCCAGCAAGGCCGGGGGAGACAGCTCCTACGAGCAGTACTTC.

The chain has TRBV20-1 and TRBJ2-5; 10 bases match TRBD2. CDR1 and CDR2 (germline): DFQATT, SNEGSKA (reference sequence). The CDR3 is 16 amino acids. The V and J ends lost 2 bases and 1 base, in that order; junction bases with no gene match: 7. The CDR3 bases are TGCAGTGCTAGATCAGGACTAGCGGAGTTCCAAGAGACCCAGTACTTC. This gives the protein CSARSGLAEFQETQYF.

V and J are TRBV6-1 and TRBJ2-1; TRBD2 is a possible D gene (5 bases). Germline CDR1 reads MNHNS; CDR2 reads SASEGT. This CDR3 is 13 amino acids long. V lost 2 bases, J lost 10 bases, and 12 bases lay in between. The CDR3 spells CASSERGPWEQFF. The CDR3 DNA sequence: TGTGCCAGCAGTGAACGGGGTCCATGGGAGCAGTTCTTC.

This clonotype has a handful of counts. The rearrangement joins TRBV20-1 to TRBJ2-4; a possible D gene is TRBD2 (5 bases). Looked up from germline, CDR1 is DFQATT and CDR2 is SNEGSKA (reference sequence). With 1 base removed from V and 1 base from J, the gap between germline ends came to 14 bases. This CDR3 has 16 amino acids. Written as DNA, the CDR3 is TGCAGTGCTAGAGTGGCACTAGGAGTCGCCAAAAACATTCAGTACTTC. Its translation: CSARVALGVAKNIQYF.

With respect to this clonotype: The junction departs from germline at one end; a sequencing error may be responsible. The chain uses TRBV5-1 and TRBJ2-2; TRBD2 matches 9 bases. The CDR3 is made up of 17 amino acids. Germline-derived CDR1 and CDR2 are SGHRS and YFSETQ. In DNA form, the CDR3 reads TGCGCCAGCAGCCCCGAGATAGCGGGAGTATACACCGGGGAACTGTTTTTT. This codes for CASSPEIAGVYTGELFF.

There are a few counts of this clonotype. The CDR3 DNA follows: TGCAGTGCTAGATCAAACAGCCGCCTCCCTTCTGGGGCCAACGTCCTGACTTTC. This gives the protein CSARSNSRLPSGANVLTF. This chain connects TRBV20-1 to TRBJ2-6; D gene unclear. V was pared by 2 bases and J by 1 base, with 18 bases between. The germline V gene has CDR1 DFQATT and CDR2 SNEGSKA (reference sequence). This CDR3 region has 18 residues.

This clonotype showed up just a few times. This rearrangement joins TRBV5-5 to TRBJ2-5, with TRBD2 matching 11 bases. Looked up from germline, CDR1 is SGHKS and CDR2 is YYEKEE (reference sequence). V lost 1 base and J lost 4; bases outside the gene matches: 3. This CDR3 has 15 residues. CDR3 protein: CASSLTSGRVETQYF. The CDR3 DNA reads TGTGCCAGCAGCTTGACTAGCGGGAGAGTAGAGACCCAGTACTTC.

This clonotype was found a few times. The V and J genes are TRBV7-3 and TRBJ1-6; D gene uncertain. Deletions cut 3 bases from V and 9 bases from J, with 9 bases between. Germline lookup yields CDR1 SGHTA and CDR2 FQGTGA. This CDR3 is 13 amino acids long. CDR3 amino acids: CASSFAWSSPLHF. DNA for the CDR3: TGTGCCAGCAGCTTCGCCTGGAGTTCACCCCTCCACTTT.

V and J are TRBV28 and TRBJ2-1; TRBD2 matches 9 bases. V gave up 5 bases and J gave up 10 bases; unmatched junction bases: 18. The CDR3 consists of 17 residues. Per the germline V gene, CDR1 is MDHEN and CDR2 is SYDVKM. The CDR3 sequence: CASSNLRTGTSPLEQFF. The CDR3 nucleotides are TGTGCCAGCAGTAACCTCCGAACCGGGACTAGCCCATTAGAGCAGTTCTTC.

This clonotype showed up just a few times. J is TRBJ2-4 and V is TRBV7-9, with D possibly being TRBD1 or TRBD2 (5 bases each). The V gene's germline CDR1 is SEHNR and CDR2 FQNEAQ (reference sequence). The CDR3 extends over 17 amino acids. Trimming stripped 1 base from V and 9 bases from J, with 22 bases between. The chain's CDR3 is CASSLGGGRPSEVIQYF. The CDR3 region has the DNA TGTGCCAGCAGCTTAGGGGGCGGTAGACCCTCGGAGGTCATTCAGTACTTC.

V and J are TRBV27 and TRBJ2-4; D perhaps matches TRBD2 (5 bases). V gave up 6 bases and J gave up 4 bases, with 16 bases separating them. Germline CDR1 MNHEY, CDR2 SMNVEV (reference sequence). The CDR3 runs to 15 residues. CDR3 coding DNA: TGTGCCAGCAGGGCCTTTATACCGGGAAAAAACATTCAGTACTTC. Protein product: CASRAFIPGKNIQYF.

This sequence joins TRBV5-1 and TRBJ2-7; maybe TRBD1 (6 bases). Trimming left V 0 bases short and J 0 bases short, with 16 bases between. The germline V gene encodes CDR1 SGHRS and CDR2 YFSETQ. The CDR3 covers 17 residues. CDR3 DNA sequence: TGCGCCAGCAGCTTGGGGGGGCTAGGTCCATTCTCCTACGAGCAGTACTTC. Translation: CASSLGGLGPFSYEQYF.

The CDR3 nucleotides read TGTGCCAGCAGTTACTCTCCTATCCTGAGCGGGAGTGAGCAGTACTTC. Amino acids: CASSYSPILSGSEQYF. The J gene is TRBJ2-7, the V gene TRBV6-5; TRBD2 matches at 8 bases. V lost 0 bases to trimming and J lost 7 bases; unmatched junction nucleotides: 11. The CDR3 loop spans 16 amino acids. CDR1 is MNHEY and CDR2 is SVGAGI in the germline V gene.

This clonotype occurred a few times. This sequence joins TRBV9 and TRBJ2-5; 11 bases are shared with TRBD1. Trimming at V came to 0 bases and at J to 5 bases, leaving 3 bases not matched to a gene. In germline, CDR1 is SGDLS, CDR2 YYNGEE. This CDR3 is built from 15 residues. The CDR3 protein is CASSVGTGGMETQYF. Here the CDR3 DNA reads TGTGCCAGCAGCGTAGGGACAGGGGGCATGGAGACCCAGTACTTC.